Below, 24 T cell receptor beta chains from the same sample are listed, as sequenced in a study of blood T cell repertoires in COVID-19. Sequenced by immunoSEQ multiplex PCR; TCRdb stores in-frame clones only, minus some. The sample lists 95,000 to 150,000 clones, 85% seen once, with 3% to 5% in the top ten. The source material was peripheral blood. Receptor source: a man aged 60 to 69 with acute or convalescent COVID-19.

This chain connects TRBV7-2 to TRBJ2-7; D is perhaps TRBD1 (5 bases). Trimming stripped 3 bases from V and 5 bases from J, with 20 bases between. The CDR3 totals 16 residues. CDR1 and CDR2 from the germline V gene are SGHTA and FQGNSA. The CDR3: CASSFGGRGRSNEQYF. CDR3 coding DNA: TGTGCCAGCAGCTTCGGTGGTAGGGGTCGGTCCAACGAGCAGTACTTC. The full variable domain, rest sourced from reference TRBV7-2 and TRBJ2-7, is GAGVSQSPSNKVTEKGKDVELRCDPISGHTALYWYRQSLGQGLEFLIYFQGNSAPDKSGLPSDRFSAERTGGSVSTLTIQRTQQEDSAVYLCASSFGGRGRSNEQYFGPGTRLTVT.

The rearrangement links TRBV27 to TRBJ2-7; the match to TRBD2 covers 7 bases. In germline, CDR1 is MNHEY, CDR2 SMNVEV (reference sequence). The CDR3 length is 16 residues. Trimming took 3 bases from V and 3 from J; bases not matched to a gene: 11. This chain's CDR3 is CASSLAGLEFGYEQYF. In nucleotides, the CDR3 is TGTGCCAGCAGTTTGGCCGGACTAGAATTCGGCTACGAGCAGTACTTC.

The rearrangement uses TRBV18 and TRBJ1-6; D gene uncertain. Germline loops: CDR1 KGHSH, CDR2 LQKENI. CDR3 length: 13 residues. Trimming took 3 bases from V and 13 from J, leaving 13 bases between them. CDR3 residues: CASSPGERLPLHF. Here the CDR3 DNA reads TGTGCCAGCTCACCTGGGGAGAGACTCCCCCTCCACTTT.

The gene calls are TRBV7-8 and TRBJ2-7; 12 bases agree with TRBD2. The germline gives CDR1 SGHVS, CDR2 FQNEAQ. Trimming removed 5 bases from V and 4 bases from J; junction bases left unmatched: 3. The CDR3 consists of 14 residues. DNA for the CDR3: TGTGCCAGCAGCCCGACTAGCGGGAGATACGAGCAGTACTTC. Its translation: CASSPTSGRYEQYF.

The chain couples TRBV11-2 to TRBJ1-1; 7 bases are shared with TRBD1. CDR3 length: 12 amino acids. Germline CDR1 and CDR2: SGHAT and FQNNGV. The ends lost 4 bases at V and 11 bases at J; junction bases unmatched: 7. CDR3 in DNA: TGTGCCAGCAGCTCGGGGACAGCTGGCGCTTTCTTT. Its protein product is CASSSGTAGAFF.

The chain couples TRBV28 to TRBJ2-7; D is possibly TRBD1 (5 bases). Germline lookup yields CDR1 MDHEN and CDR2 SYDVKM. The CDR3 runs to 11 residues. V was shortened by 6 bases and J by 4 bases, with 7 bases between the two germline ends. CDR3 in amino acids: CASRRGYEQYF. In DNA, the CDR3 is TGTGCCAGCAGAAGGGGTTACGAGCAGTACTTC.

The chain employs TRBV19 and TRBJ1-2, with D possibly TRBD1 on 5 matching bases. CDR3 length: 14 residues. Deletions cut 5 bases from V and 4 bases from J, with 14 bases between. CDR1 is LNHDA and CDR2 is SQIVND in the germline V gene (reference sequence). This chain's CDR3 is CASSGWGRSYGYTF. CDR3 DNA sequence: TGTGCCAGTAGTGGCTGGGGCCGGTCCTATGGCTACACCTTC.

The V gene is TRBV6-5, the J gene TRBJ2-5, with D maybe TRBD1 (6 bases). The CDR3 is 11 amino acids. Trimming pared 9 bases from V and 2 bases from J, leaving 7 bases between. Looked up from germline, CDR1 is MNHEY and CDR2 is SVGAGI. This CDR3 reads CASTGQETQYF. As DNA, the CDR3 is TGTGCCAGTACAGGGCAAGAGACCCAGTACTTC.

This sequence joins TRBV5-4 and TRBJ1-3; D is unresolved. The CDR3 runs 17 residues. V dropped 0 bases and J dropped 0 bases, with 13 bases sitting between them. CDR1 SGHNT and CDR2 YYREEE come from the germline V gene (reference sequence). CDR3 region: CASSLGSQTLSGNTIYF. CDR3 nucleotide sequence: TGTGCCAGCAGCTTGGGGTCACAAACCCTCTCTGGAAACACCATATATTTT.

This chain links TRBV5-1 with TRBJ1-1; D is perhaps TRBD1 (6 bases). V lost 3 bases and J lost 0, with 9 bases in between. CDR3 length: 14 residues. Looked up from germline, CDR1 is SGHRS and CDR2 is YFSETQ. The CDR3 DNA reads TGCGCCAGCAGCTCCGGGACATTGAACACTGAAGCTTTCTTT. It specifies CASSSGTLNTEAFF.

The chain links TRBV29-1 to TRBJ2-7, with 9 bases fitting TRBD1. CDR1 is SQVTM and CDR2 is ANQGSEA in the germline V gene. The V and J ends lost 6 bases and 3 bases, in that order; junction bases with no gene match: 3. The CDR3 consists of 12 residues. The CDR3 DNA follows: TGCAGCGTGGGGGACAGGGTCTACGAGCAGTACTTC. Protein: CSVGDRVYEQYF.

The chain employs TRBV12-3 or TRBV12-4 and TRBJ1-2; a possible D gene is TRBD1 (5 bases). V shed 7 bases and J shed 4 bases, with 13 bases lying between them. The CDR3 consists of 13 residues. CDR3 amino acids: CASTPGTGYGYTF. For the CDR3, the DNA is TGTGCCAGCACCCCGGGGACTGGCTATGGCTACACCTTC.

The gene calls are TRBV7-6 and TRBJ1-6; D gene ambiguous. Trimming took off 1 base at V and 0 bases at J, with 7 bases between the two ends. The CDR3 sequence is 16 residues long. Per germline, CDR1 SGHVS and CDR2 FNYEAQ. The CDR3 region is CASSLGGRSYNSPLHF. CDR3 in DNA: TGTGCCAGCAGCTTAGGCGGTCGCTCCTATAATTCACCCCTCCACTTT.

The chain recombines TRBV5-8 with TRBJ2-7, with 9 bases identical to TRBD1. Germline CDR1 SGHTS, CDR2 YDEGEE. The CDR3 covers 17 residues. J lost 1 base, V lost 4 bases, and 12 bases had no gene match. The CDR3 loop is CASSLQKGTGMSYEQYF. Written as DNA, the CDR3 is TGTGCCAGCAGCCTGCAAAAGGGGACAGGGATGTCCTACGAGCAGTACTTC.

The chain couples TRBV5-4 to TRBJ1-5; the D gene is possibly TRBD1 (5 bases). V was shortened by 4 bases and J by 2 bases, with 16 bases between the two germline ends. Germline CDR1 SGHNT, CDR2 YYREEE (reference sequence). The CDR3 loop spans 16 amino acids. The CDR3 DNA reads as TGTGCCAGCAGCGAGGGAGGTGGGGACCGCAATCAGCCCCAGCATTTT. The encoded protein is CASSEGGGDRNQPQHF. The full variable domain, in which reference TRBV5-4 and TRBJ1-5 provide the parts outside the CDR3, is ETGVTQSPTHLIKTRGQQVTLRCSSQSGHNTVSWYQQALGQGPQFIFQYYREEENGRGNFPPRFSGLQFPNYSSELNVNALELDDSALYLCASSEGGGDRNQPQHFGDGTRLSIL.

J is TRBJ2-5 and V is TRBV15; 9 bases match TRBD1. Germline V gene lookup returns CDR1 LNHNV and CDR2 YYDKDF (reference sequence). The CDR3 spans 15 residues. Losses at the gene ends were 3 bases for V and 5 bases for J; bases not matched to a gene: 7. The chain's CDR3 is CATSSGTGGLETQYF. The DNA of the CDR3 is TGTGCCACCAGCAGCGGAACAGGGGGCCTGGAGACCCAGTACTTC.

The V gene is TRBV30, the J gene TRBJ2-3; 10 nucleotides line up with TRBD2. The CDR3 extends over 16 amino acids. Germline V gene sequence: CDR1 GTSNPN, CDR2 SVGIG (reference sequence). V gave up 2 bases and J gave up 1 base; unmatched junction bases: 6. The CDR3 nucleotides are TGTGCCTGGAGTAAAGGAACTAGCGGGGGCACAGATACGCAGTATTTT. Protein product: CAWSKGTSGGTDTQYF.

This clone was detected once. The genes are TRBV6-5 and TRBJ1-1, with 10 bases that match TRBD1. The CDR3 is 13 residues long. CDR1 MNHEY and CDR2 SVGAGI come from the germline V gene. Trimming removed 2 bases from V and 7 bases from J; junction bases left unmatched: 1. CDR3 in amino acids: CASSYGTGVEAFF. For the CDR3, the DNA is TGTGCCAGCAGTTACGGGACAGGGGTTGAAGCTTTCTTT.

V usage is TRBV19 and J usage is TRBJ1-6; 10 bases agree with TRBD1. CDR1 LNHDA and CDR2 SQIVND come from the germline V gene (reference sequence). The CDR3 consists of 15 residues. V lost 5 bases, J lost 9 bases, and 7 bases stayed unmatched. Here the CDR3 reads CASSLRDRGRSPLHF. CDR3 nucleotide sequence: TGTGCCAGTAGTCTCCGGGACAGGGGACGTTCACCCCTCCACTTT.

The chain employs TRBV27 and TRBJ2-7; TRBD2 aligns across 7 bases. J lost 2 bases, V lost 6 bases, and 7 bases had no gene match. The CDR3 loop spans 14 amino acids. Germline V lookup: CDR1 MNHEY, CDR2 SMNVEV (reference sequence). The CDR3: CASRWGREPYEQYF. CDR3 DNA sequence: TGTGCCAGCAGGTGGGGGAGGGAACCCTACGAGCAGTACTTC.

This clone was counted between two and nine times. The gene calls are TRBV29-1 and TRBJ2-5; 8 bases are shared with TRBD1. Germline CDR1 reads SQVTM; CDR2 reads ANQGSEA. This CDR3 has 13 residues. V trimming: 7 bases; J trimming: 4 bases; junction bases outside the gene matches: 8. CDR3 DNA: TGCAGCGCTCCGACAGGGGCACTAGAGACCCAGTACTTC. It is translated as CSAPTGALETQYF.

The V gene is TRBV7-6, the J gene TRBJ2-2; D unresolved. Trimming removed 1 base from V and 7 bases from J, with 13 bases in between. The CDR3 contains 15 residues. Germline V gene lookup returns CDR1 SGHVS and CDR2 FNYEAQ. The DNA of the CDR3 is TGTGCCAGCAGCTTAGGAATATCGGAGAACGGGGAGCTGTTTTTT. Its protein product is CASSLGISENGELFF.

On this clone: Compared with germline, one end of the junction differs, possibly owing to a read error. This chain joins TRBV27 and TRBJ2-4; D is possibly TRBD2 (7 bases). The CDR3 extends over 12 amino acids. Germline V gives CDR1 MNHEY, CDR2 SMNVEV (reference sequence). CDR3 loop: CASSLRTGRGDF. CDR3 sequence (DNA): TGTGCCAGCAGTTTACGGACGGGGAGGGGGGACTTC.

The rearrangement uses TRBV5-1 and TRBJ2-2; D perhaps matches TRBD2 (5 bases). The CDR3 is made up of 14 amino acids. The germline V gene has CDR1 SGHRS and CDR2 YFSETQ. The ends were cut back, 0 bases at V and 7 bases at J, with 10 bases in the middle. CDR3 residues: CASSLGPRGGELFF. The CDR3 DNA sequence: TGCGCCAGCAGCTTGGGGCCCCGGGGCGGGGAGCTGTTTTTT.